The following is a T cell receptor beta chain sequence with its context. Its antigen is not identified. These data come from a study of T-cell memory formation after mild COVID-19. For the study at large: TCR clusters showed largely donor specificity. Study results and limitations: Clones that contracted from day 15 to 85 were balanced CD4/CD8, while later expanders leaned CD4+. CD4+ contracting clones were mainly CM and EM; CD8+ ones, EMRA.

The CDR3 is made up of 16 amino acids. Trimming took 2 bases from V and 2 from J; bases not matched to a gene: 11. Germline values: CDR1 DFQATT, CDR2 SNEGSKA (reference sequence). In TCRdb, the 5' RACE reads were re-called with MiXCR into one record per CDR3 protein. The sample comprises roughly 450,000 distinct CDR3 sequences, over 15% of which are singletons, and approximately 13% rests with the top ten. The chain has TRBV20-1 and TRBJ2-5; 7 positions match TRBD2. The sequence was obtained from an adult woman who had mild COVID-19 (a few samples of this study predate the infection). Cell type and time point are not known. Sequencing input: PBMCs or a T cell subset sorted from them (not recorded which). The CDR3 is CSARFGSSAGQETQYF. The CDR3 coding sequence is TGCAGTGCTAGATTTGGTTCGTCAGCGGGACAAGAGACCCAGTACTTC.